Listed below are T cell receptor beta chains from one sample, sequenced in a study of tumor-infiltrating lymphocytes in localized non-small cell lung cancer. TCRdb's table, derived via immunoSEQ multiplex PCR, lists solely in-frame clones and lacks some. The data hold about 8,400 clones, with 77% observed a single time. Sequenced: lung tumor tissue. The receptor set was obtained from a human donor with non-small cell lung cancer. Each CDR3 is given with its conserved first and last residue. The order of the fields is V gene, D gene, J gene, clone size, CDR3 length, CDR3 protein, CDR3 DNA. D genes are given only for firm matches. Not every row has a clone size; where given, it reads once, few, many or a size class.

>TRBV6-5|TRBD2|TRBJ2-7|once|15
CASSRSSGSSYEQYF
TGTGCCAGCAGTCGTTCGAGCGGGAGCTCCTACGAGCAGTACTTC
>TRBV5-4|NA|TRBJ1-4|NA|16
CASSLSGGATNEKLFF
TGTGCCAGCAGCTTGAGTGGAGGGGCAACTAATGAAAAACTGTTTTTT
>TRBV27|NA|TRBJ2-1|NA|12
CASSLGGTEQFF
TGTGCCAGCAGTTTAGGTGGGACGGAGCAGTTCTTC
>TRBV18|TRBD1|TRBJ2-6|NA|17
CASSRQGGGPGANVLTF
TGTGCCAGCTCGAGACAGGGGGGAGGTCCCGGGGCCAACGTCCTGACTTTC
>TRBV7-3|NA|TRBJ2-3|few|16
CASSFILALSTDTQYF
TGTGCCAGCAGCTTTATCCTAGCGCTTAGCACAGATACGCAGTATTTT
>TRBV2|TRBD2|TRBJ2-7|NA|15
CASSTQLAGWGEQYF
TGTGCCAGCAGTACCCAACTAGCGGGTTGGGGTGAGCAGTACTTC
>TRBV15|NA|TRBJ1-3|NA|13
CATSSQTGNTIYF
TGTGCCACCAGCAGCCAGACAGGAAACACCATATATTTT
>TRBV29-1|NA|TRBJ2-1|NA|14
CSVVSGSSYNEQFF
TGCAGCGTCGTTAGCGGAAGCTCCTACAATGAGCAGTTCTTC
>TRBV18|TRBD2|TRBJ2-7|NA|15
CASSPAGGPLYEQYF
TGTGCCAGCTCACCCGCGGGAGGGCCCCTCTACGAGCAGTACTTC
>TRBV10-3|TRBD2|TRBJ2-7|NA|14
CAIRRAGGGHEQYF
TGTGCCATTCGACGAGCGGGAGGTGGGCACGAGCAGTACTTC
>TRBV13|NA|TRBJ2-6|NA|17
CASSFNGSPRGANVLTF
TGTGCCAGCAGCTTTAACGGCAGCCCCAGGGGGGCCAACGTCCTGACTTTC
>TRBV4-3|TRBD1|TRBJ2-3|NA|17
CASSRTTGDSSTDTQYF
TGCGCCAGCAGCCGAACAACTGGGGACAGTAGCACAGATACGCAGTATTTT
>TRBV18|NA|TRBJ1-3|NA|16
CASSPFDSSSGNTIYF
TGTGCCAGCTCACCATTCGACAGTAGCTCTGGAAACACCATATATTTT
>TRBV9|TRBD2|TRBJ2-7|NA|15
CASSPSGNSMGEQYF
TGTGCCAGCAGCCCTAGCGGAAACTCCATGGGCGAGCAGTACTTC
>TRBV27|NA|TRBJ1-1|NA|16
CASRHDVRGCYTEAFF
TGTGCCAGCCGACACGACGTCAGGGGATGTTACACTGAAGCTTTCTTT
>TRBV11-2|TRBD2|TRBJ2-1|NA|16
CASSLAGGLPYNEQFF
TGTGCCAGCAGCTTAGCGGGAGGGCTCCCCTACAATGAGCAGTTCTTC
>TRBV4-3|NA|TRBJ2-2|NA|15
CASRLSVTNTGELFF
TGCGCCAGCAGACTTAGCGTCACGAACACCGGGGAGCTGTTTTTT
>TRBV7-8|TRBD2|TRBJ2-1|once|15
CASSREGSGDGEQFF
TGTGCCAGCAGCCGTGAGGGTAGCGGGGACGGGGAGCAGTTCTTC
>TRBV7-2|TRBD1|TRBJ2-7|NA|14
CASSPWTGAYEQYF
TGTGCCAGCAGCCCTTGGACAGGGGCCTACGAGCAGTACTTC
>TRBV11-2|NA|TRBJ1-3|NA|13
CASSPLMGNTIYF
TGTGCCAGCAGCCCGTTAATGGGAAACACCATATATTTT
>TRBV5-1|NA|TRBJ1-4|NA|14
CASSSLDSGEKLFF
TGCGCCAGCAGCTCTCTGGACAGCGGCGAAAAACTGTTTTTT
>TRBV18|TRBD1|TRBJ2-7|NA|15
CASSPRQDREDEQYF
TGTGCCAGCTCGCCCCGCCAAGACAGGGAAGACGAGCAGTACTTC
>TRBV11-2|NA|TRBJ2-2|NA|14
CASSFGVSRGELFF
TGTGCCAGCAGCTTCGGGGTATCCCGGGGGGAGCTGTTTTTT
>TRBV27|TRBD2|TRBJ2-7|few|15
CASSFLAGVPNEQYF
TGTGCCAGCAGTTTCCTTGCGGGAGTACCAAACGAGCAGTACTTC